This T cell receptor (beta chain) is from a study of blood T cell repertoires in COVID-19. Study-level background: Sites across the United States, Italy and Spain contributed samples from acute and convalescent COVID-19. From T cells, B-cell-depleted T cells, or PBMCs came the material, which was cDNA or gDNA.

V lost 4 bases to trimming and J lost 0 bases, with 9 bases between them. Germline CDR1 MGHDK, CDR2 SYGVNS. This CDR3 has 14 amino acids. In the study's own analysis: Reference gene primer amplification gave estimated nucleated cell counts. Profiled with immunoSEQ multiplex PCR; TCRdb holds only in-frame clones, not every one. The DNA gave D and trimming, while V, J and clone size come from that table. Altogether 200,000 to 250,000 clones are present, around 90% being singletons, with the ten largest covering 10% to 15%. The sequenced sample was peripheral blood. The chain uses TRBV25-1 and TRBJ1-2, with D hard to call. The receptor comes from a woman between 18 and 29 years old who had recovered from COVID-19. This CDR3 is CASSGPLPNYGYTF. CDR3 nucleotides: TGTGCCAGCAGTGGGCCTCTTCCTAACTATGGCTACACCTTC.